The entry below describes one TCR beta chain. Its cognate antigen has yet to be identified. Base qualities were left out, and no much larger clone turns up one base away. The sample belongs to a study of PD-1 blockade in classical Hodgkin lymphoma (dated by TCRdb to the early 2020s). With respect to the entire study: Nivolumab dosing was 3 mg/kg intravenously every 2 weeks, continuing until either disease progression or unacceptable toxicity. To define a peripheral blood immune signature of response to PD-1 blockade in classical Hodgkin lymphoma, the study combined TCR beta sequencing with CyTOF. The investigation overall reported the following: Trial patients achieving complete response had baseline diversity similar to newly diagnosed patients, whereas partial responders and progressors had significantly lower diversity. Only a single clinical trial cohort was studied, and what caused the repertoire differences, possibly disease activity or prior therapy, remained undefined. CD4+ but not CD8+ TCR diversity rose significantly by C4D1 (p=0.0027 vs p=0.16), most apparent in complete responders (p=0.02). Diversity was lower in patients who began nivolumab less than 1 year after ASCT, so these patients were left out of later analyses to avoid confounding by immune reconstitution. Newly diagnosed patients were reported to have lower baseline TCR diversity than healthy donors, and relapsed/refractory patients were reported to have lower baseline TCR diversity still.

Genomic DNA was extracted with the Qiagen DNeasy kit from unsorted PBMCs and from negatively selected CD4+ and CD8+ fractions. Using primers that anneal to V and J segments, immunoSEQ multiplex PCR amplified the TCR beta CDR3 regions. A synthetic immune receptor repertoire was used to minimize amplification bias, and remaining bias was computationally removed after sequencing. The authors' analysis ran thus. Custom Python scripts were used to quantify repertoire diversity as the Shannon entropy index. Unsorted, CD4+ and CD8+ repertoires were analyzed separately, except for combined analyses in which CD4+ and CD8+ sequences were merged in silico. Clonal expansion was defined as a frequency increase of at least 2-fold after treatment compared with C1D1, and clones undetected at baseline were assigned a pseudocount of 0.5. Singleton clones were defined as clones with 0 or 1 copy at C1D1, and non-singleton clones were defined as clones with 2 or more copies. Clones expanded in unsorted samples were annotated as CD4+, CD8+ or unknown by matching protein sequences in sorted samples from the same patient. Wilcoxon tests were applied to paired samples to test diversity changes from C1D1 to C4D1. The immuneACCESS repertoire file appears here via TCRdb, limited to in-frame rearrangements. These files lack a portion of the clones; in checked studies, under half of the deficit traces to unresolved V genes, and the cause of the others is not known. D and trimming were read from the DNA, whereas the V and J calls and clone size are those reported in that table. The sample table holds under 95,000 clones, of which about 93% were seen once. Jointly, the top ten make up over 2% of the sample.

Cut back by 0 bases and 2 bases, the V and J ends lie 10 bases apart. Including cysteine and phenylalanine, the CDR3 has 14 amino acids. Only the CDR3 portion is preserved as DNA: 42 bases, with reading frame beginning at the first base. Taken from the germline V gene (reference sequence), the CDR1 and CDR2 loops are GTSNPN and SVGIG. The time point tag for this specimen amounts to: cycle 2 day 1 (C2D1) of nivolumab. All trial patients had relapsed after autologous stem cell transplantation, with cohorts A, B and C differing in prior brentuximab vedotin exposure. The trial cohort comprised 60 or so patients with relapsed/refractory classical Hodgkin lymphoma whose best overall responses were complete response, partial response or progressive disease. Trial patients were treated with single-agent nivolumab in the multi-cohort phase II CheckMate 205 trial. An independent review committee assessed best overall response by applying the 2007 International Working Group response criteria. PBMCs from the trial were collected at three points: immediately before nivolumab initiation (C1D1), and during therapy at cycle 2 day 1 and cycle 4 day 1. Peripheral blood was collected in 8 mL Vacutainer Cell Preparation Tubes, from which PBMCs were isolated by centrifugation and then cryopreserved.

The chain couples TRBV30 to TRBJ1-2, with no D gene named confidently. The sample consisted of peripheral blood mononuclear cells (PBMCs), taken before the second cycle of nivolumab. This TCR came from a human donor with classical Hodgkin lymphoma. The CDR3 protein sequence reads: CAWSVLSRNYGYTF. Read as DNA, the sequence is TGTGCCTGGAGTGTACTGTCCAGAAACTATGGCTACACCTTC.